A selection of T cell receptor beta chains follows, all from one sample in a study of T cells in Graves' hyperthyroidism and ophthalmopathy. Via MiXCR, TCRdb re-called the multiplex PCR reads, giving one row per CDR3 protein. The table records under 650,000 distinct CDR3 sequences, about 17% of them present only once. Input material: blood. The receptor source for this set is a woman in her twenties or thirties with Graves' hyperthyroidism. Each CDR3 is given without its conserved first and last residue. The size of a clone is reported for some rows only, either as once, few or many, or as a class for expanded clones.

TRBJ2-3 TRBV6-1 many ASSEVRLAGVTQY
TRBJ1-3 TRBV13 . ASSLGRGRSGNTIY
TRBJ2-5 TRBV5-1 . ASSETSGRRETQY
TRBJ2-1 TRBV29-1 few SATSGSRSYNEQF
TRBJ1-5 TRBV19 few ASSIVGGSRSNQPQH
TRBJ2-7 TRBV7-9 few ASTSSGVWYEQY
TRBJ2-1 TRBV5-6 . ASSSKPGSSYNEQF
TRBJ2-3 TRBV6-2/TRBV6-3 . ARSYGQGWSTDTQY
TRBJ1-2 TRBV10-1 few ASSGSRDRGYT
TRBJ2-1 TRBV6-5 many ASSYLAGPYNEQF
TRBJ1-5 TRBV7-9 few ASSSDPGRPQH
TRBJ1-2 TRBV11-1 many ASSMTGGASPHGYT
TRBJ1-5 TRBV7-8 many ASSLSGTANQPQH
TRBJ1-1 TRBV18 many ASSPAGNTEAF
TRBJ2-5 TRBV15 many ATSRDEGRSRETQY
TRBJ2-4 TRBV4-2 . ASSQDPLGDIQY
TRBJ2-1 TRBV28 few ASSSRVKQWGEQF
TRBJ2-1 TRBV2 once ASFSGSYNEQF
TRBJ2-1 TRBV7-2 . ASSLRWTAAQF
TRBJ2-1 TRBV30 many AWSPLLGGGEQF
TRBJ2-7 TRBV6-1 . ASSGTSGSSYEQY
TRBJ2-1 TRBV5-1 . ASSEGLAGEEQF
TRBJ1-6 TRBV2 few ASTRDGYSPLH
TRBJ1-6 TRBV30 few AWSTGANSPLH
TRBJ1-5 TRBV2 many ASSEERGIQPQH